This note documents a single T cell receptor beta chain sequence. Its antigen is not identified. Trimming cost V 3 bases and J 3 bases; bases outside gene matches: 9. The CDR3 has 16 amino acids. CDR1 SGHAT and CDR2 FQNNGV come from the germline V gene. This specimen comes from a study of OX40 agonist ivuxolimab in advanced cancers. Background on the study: An anti-OX40 (CD134) antibody with agonistic activity, ivuxolimab, was administered to patients. Partial responses were achieved by three patients, of whom one had hepatocellular carcinoma and two had cutaneous melanoma. The study's findings and limits: Expanded clones belonging to CD8+ T cells outnumbered, on average, those of CD4+.

Generated by immunoSEQ multiplex PCR, the TCRdb table keeps only in-frame clones and is missing some. This table has 11,000 to 15,000 clones, 70% to 80% appearing once. Drawing of blood for sampling happened at baseline, at cycle 4 day 1, and at cycle 7 day 1. The chain joins TRBV11-2 to TRBJ2-7; 9 positions agree with TRBD1. The sequence was collected from an adult with an advanced solid tumor such as melanoma, head and neck, liver or kidney cancer. The sample was CD4+ or CD8+ T cells sorted from blood, taken in a trial of the OX40 agonist ivuxolimab. The CDR3 here is CASSFLGGQGFYEQYF. The CDR3 bases are TGTGCCAGCAGCTTCCTAGGAGGACAGGGGTTCTACGAGCAGTACTTC.